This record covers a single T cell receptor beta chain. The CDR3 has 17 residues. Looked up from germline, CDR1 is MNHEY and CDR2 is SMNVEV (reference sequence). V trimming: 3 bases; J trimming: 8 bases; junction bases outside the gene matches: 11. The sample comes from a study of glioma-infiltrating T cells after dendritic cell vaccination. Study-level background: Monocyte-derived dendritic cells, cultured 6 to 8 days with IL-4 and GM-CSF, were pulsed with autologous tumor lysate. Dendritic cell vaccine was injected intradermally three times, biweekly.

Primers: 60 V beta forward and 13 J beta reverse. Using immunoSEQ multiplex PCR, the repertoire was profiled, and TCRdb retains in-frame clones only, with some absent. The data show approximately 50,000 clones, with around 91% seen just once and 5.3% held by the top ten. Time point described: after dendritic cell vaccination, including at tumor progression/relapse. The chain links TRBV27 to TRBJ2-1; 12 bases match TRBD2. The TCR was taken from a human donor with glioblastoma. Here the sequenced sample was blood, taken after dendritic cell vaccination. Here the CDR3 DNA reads TGTGCCAGCAGTTTTAGGGTGCGGACTAGCGGGAAAGATGAGCAGTTCTTC. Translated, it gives CASSFRVRTSGKDEQFF.